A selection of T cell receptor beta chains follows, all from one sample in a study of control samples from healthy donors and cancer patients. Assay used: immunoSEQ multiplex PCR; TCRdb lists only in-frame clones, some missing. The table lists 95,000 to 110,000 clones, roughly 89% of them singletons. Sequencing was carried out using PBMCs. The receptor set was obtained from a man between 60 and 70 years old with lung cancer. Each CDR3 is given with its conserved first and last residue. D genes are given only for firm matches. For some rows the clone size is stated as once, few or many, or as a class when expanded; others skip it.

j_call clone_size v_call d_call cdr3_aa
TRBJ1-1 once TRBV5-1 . CASSFGTDGPEAFF
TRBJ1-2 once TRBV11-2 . CASSRPSGTRGYTF
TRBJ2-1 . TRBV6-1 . CASSEEARSNEQFF
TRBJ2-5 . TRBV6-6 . CASSYSNVAQETQYF
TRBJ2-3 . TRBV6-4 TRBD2 CASSDSTSGGADTQYF
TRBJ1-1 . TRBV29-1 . CSVPLGWGAREAFF
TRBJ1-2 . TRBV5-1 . CASSFSETQKAYGYTF
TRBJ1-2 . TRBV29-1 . CSVEARQNYGYTF
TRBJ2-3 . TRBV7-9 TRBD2 CASSLGLAAFGDTQYF
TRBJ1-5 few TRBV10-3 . CAITRDTNQPQHF
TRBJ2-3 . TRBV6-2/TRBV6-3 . CASSLLPTSTDTQYF
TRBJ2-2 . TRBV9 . CASSGNREEVTGELFF
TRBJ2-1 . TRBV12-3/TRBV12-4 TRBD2 CASKDGGDNEQFF
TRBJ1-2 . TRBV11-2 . CASSLWSSSRNYGYTF
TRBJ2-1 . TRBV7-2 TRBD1 CASRGQGGPYNEQFF
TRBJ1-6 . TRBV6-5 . CASTRGGTQSPLHF
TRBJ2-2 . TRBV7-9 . CASSFNVDTGELFF
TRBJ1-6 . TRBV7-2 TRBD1 CASSLYGTTGVNSPLHF
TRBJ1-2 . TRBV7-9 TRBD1 CASSLGGTGKYSNYGYTF
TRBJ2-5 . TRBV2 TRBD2 CASSRLAGGETQYF
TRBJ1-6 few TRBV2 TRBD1 CASSEKGTGTDSPLHF
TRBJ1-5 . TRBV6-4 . CASSDSAGVQPQHF